This is a list of T cell receptor beta chains from one sample in a study of shared clonotypes between healthy human individuals. Data came from immunoSEQ multiplex PCR; TCRdb stores just in-frame clones and leaves some out. The sample consists of 2 million to 2.5 million clones, roughly 94% of them appearing once. The sample comprised naive CD4+ T cells sorted from blood. The receptors shown here come from a man between 18 and 35 years old in good health. CDR3s include the opening cysteine and the closing phenylalanine or tryptophan. The order of the fields is J gene, D gene, V gene, CDR3 protein. The D gene is left open where the match is weak.

TRBJ1-1 | NA | TRBV10-3 | CATTWGENTEAFF
TRBJ2-7 | NA | TRBV2 | CASTEGLLSSYEQYF
TRBJ2-3 | TRBD2 | TRBV7-3 | CASSTSRTSGANTQYF
TRBJ2-2 | NA | TRBV7-6 | CASSLALQGRDTGELFF
TRBJ2-2 | TRBD2 | TRBV10-3 | CAISLVAGGTGELFF
TRBJ1-1 | NA | TRBV27 | CASSFTGRAEAFF
TRBJ2-7 | TRBD2 | TRBV5-4 | CASSPKYGTTPYEQYF
TRBJ1-2 | NA | TRBV2 | CAGHPGQTYGYTF
TRBJ2-5 | NA | TRBV5-1 | CASSLGPEGTQYF
TRBJ2-7 | TRBD1 | TRBV5-1 | CASSWTGTVRLEQYF
TRBJ2-5 | NA | TRBV28 | CASGGGPVVTQYF
TRBJ2-2 | NA | TRBV5-1 | CASSIAFRELFF
TRBJ2-7 | TRBD2 | TRBV7-8 | CASSPSGRAYEQYF
TRBJ1-1 | NA | TRBV5-3 | CARSLSPRTANTEAFF
TRBJ1-5 | TRBD1 | TRBV7-8 | CASSPWTGGGQPQHF
TRBJ1-1 | NA | TRBV11-2 | CASRIGQHTEAFF
TRBJ1-2 | NA | TRBV6-1 | CASSESRAGGYTF
TRBJ2-2 | TRBD2 | TRBV30 | CAWRTLSGRVTGELFF
TRBJ1-5 | NA | TRBV7-2 | CASSSASRGVRHQPQHF
TRBJ1-2 | TRBD1 | TRBV18 | CASSATGFGYTF
TRBJ2-7 | NA | TRBV11-2 | CASSYSGTSYEQYF
TRBJ2-6 | NA | TRBV4-3 | CASSQDLGQFGANVLTF
TRBJ1-6 | TRBD1 | TRBV10-1 | CASSGGRGPSPLHF
TRBJ2-5 | NA | TRBV10-3 | CAIRLGTSQETQYF